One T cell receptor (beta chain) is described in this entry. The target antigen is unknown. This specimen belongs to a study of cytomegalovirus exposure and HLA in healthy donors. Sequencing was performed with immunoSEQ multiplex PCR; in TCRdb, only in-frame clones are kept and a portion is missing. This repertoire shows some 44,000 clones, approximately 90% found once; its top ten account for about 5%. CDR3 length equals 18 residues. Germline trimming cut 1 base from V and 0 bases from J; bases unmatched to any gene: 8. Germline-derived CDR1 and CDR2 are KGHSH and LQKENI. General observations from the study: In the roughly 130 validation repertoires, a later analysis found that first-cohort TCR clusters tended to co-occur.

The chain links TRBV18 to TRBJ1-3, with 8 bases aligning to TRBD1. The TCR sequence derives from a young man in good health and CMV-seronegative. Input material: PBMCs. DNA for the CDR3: TGTGCCAGCTCACCACGCGGGCCAGGGACAGGCTCTGGAAACACCATATATTTT. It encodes CASSPRGPGTGSGNTIYF. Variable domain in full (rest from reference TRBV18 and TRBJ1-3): NAGVMQNPRHLVRRRGQEARLRCSPMKGHSHVYWYRQLPEEGLKFMVYLQKENIIDESGMPKERFSAEFPKEGPSILRIQQVVRGDSAAYFCASSPRGPGTGSGNTIYFGEGSWLTVV.